The next 10 T cell receptor beta chains were all read from a single sample in a study of neurological immune-mediated disorders. One entry per CDR3 protein results from TCRdb running MiXCR on the 5' RACE reads. The sample shows about 66,000 distinct CDR3 sequences, around 3.9% of them seen only once. The sample consisted of PBMCs. These receptors all stem from a man under 40 with multiple sclerosis.

In this sample, this clonotype turned up a few times. This chain connects TRBV18 to TRBJ2-5; 11 bases fit TRBD2. The J segment lost 5 bases and the V segment lost 3 bases, leaving 11 bases of the junction unmatched. The CDR3 runs to 17 residues. Germline V lookup: CDR1 KGHSH, CDR2 LQKENI. CDR3 in DNA: TGTGCCAGCTCACCGGGAGTAGCGGGGGGGCCGGAGGAGACCCAGTACTTC. It translates to CASSPGVAGGPEETQYF.

This clonotype showed up many times. This rearrangement joins TRBV7-2 to TRBJ2-6, with D hard to call. The CDR3 runs to 14 residues. Trimming cost V 2 bases and J 4 bases, with 6 bases left between them. Germline V gene lookup returns CDR1 SGHTA and CDR2 FQGNSA. CDR3 DNA sequence: TGTGCCAGCAGCTTACTAAGGGGGGCCAACGTCCTGACTTTC. Amino acids: CASSLLRGANVLTF.

This clonotype was observed at least ten times. V usage is TRBV20-1 and J usage is TRBJ1-2; no reliable D call. Germline V CDR1 and CDR2: DFQATT, SNEGSKA (reference sequence). The CDR3 is 10 amino acids. Trimming pared 6 bases from V and 4 bases from J, leaving 6 bases between. The CDR3 is CSAYIYGYTF. In nucleotides, the CDR3 is TGCAGTGCCTATATCTATGGCTACACCTTC.

At least ten counts were recorded for this clonotype. V usage is TRBV7-2 and J usage is TRBJ1-2, with D hard to call. Looked up from germline, CDR1 is SGHTA and CDR2 is FQGNSA. With 1 base removed from V and 5 bases from J, the gap between germline ends came to 8 bases. This CDR3 region has 13 residues. The CDR3 protein is CASSLVGGYGYTF. The CDR3 coding sequence is TGTGCCAGCAGCTTAGTCGGAGGATATGGCTACACCTTC.

This clonotype came up many times. This sequence joins TRBV5-1 and TRBJ1-6, with D unclear. Trimming removed 7 bases at V and 0 bases at J, with 20 bases between. CDR3 size: 18 residues. Germline CDR1 reads SGHRS; CDR2 reads YFSETQ. The CDR3 here is CASSLGGTSSSYNSPLHF. The CDR3 DNA reads as TGCGCCAGCTCCCTCGGCGGCACATCAAGCTCCTATAATTCACCCCTCCACTTT.

This clonotype has ten or more counts. The chain is built from TRBV4-1 and TRBJ2-2; D not certain. The CDR3 consists of 15 residues. The ends were cut back, 1 base at V and 5 bases at J, with 11 bases in the middle. The germline V gene has CDR1 MGHRA and CDR2 YSYEKL. The CDR3 DNA reads as TGCGCCAGCAGCCAAGGGCTCAGAGGAACCGGGGAGCTGTTTTTT. Protein product: CASSQGLRGTGELFF.

This clonotype appeared many times. This chain joins TRBV7-9 and TRBJ2-7; TRBD2 agrees at 7 bases. This CDR3 comprises 16 residues. V shed 5 bases and J 2 bases; nucleotides not matched to a gene: 12. The germline CDR1 and CDR2 sequences are SEHNR and FQNEAQ (reference sequence). In DNA, the CDR3 is TGTGCCAGCAGCCCCCCCGTGGGAGGGGACCCCTACGAGCAGTACTTC. It yields the protein CASSPPVGGDPYEQYF.

A word on this clonotype: A much larger clone is a single base away; this may be a read error. The V and J genes are TRBV7-2 and TRBJ2-3; 7 bases fit TRBD1. Germline V gene lookup returns CDR1 SGHTA and CDR2 FQGNSA. The CDR3 is 14 amino acids. The CDR3 DNA is TGTGTCAGCAGCACTACAGGGGGCACAGATACGCAGTATTTT. Translated, it gives CVSSTTGGTDTQYF.

This clonotype was recorded many times. The chain combines TRBV7-2 with TRBJ2-1; TRBD1 agrees at 9 bases. The CDR3 has 16 residues. V trimming: 4 bases; J trimming: 1 base; junction bases outside the gene matches: 5. Germline loops: CDR1 SGHTA, CDR2 FQGNSA. Here the CDR3 reads CASSSLGQGSYNEQFF. CDR3 nucleotide sequence: TGTGCCAGCAGCTCCTTAGGACAGGGGTCCTACAATGAGCAGTTCTTC.

This chain links TRBV29-1 with TRBJ2-1; D remains unclear. V was trimmed by 7 bases and J by 8 bases, leaving 9 bases between them. The CDR3 spans 10 residues. Germline lookup yields CDR1 SQVTM and CDR2 ANQGSEA. The CDR3 sequence: CSADTYEQFF. The DNA of the CDR3 is TGCAGCGCCGATACCTATGAGCAGTTCTTC.